This T cell receptor beta chain was captured in a study of breast tumors, draining lymph nodes, adjacent tissues. The study's findings and limits: Data only fit, rather than demonstrated, lymph node origin of most tumor T cells.

Germline V lookup: CDR1 SGDLS, CDR2 YYNGEE. This CDR3 has 12 amino acids. V lost 0 bases and J 4 bases, leaving 2 bases between the germline ends. This clonotype appeared many times. Its target is not known. TCRdb re-analysed the multiplex PCR reads in MiXCR, keeping a single row per CDR3 protein. This table holds tens of thousands of distinct CDR3 sequences, roughly 36% found once. The sample consisted of breast tumor tissue. The origin of this receptor is a female donor with breast cancer. Some clones in this sample may be carry-over from other donors' samples. The rearrangement uses TRBV9 and TRBJ2-1, with D hard to call. CDR3: CASSVVYNEQFF. CDR3 sequence (DNA): TGTGCCAGCAGCGTAGTGTACAATGAGCAGTTCTTC.